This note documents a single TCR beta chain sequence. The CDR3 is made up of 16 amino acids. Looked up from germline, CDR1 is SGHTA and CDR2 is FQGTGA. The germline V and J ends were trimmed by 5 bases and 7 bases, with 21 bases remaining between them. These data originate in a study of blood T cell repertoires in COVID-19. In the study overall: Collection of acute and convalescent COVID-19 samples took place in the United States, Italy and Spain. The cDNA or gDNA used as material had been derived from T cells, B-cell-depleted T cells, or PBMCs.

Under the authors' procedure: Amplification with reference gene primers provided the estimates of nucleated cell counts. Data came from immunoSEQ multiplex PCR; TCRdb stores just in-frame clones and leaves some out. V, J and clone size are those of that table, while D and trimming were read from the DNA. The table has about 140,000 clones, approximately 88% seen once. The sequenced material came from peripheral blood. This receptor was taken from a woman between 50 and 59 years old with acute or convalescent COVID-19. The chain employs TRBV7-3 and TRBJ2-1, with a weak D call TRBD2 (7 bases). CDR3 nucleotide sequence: TGTGCCAGCAGCCCAACTTTGACGGGGGGCCGGAATGAGCAGTTCTTC. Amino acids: CASSPTLTGGRNEQFF.